Included here is one T cell receptor (beta chain) sequence, with context. Its antigen remains unknown. These data are taken from a study of cytomegalovirus exposure and HLA in healthy donors. Study-wide results and caveats: CMV serostatus was the sole immune exposure information available. Earlier analysis found most TCR beta V segments productive about 90% or about 30% of the time.

With 60 Vbeta and 13 Jbeta primers, the PCR was carried out. TCRdb keeps only in-frame clones here, not all; method: immunoSEQ multiplex PCR. The table includes approximately 110,000 clones, around 73% detected once. The ends were cut back, 5 bases at V and 0 bases at J, with 11 bases in the middle. CDR1 is SQVTM, CDR2 ANQGSEA, per germline. The CDR3 is made up of 15 amino acids. The chain couples TRBV29-1 to TRBJ2-6; D is unclear. Sequenced input: PBMCs. This clonotype originated in a man in his forties in good health and CMV-seronegative. Written as DNA, the CDR3 is TGCAGCGTTCGGTCCGTCGACTCTGGGGCCAACGTCCTGACTTTC. It codes for CSVRSVDSGANVLTF.